Each of the 21 T cell receptor beta chains below was sequenced from the same sample in a study of shared clonotypes between healthy human individuals. Here immunoSEQ multiplex PCR was the method, and the copy in TCRdb shows in-frame clones only, minus some. The sample lists 700,000 or so clones; roughly 70% were seen once. The sample comprised memory CD4+ T cells sorted from blood. Subset meaning: CD45RA-negative fraction. These TCRs come from a woman in her thirties in good health.

This sequence joins TRBV5-1 and TRBJ1-4; the D gene is possibly TRBD1 (5 bases). The ends were cut back, 4 bases at V and 3 bases at J, with 16 bases in the middle. There are 16 residues in the CDR3. The V gene's germline CDR1 is SGHRS and CDR2 YFSETQ. The CDR3 spells CASSPLFGAANEKLFF. In nucleotides, the CDR3 is TGCGCCAGCAGCCCCCTATTCGGGGCGGCTAATGAAAAACTGTTTTTT.

The J gene is TRBJ2-5, the V gene TRBV11-2; tentative D call: TRBD1 (5 bases). The CDR3 is 14 residues long. CDR1 and CDR2 (germline): SGHAT, FQNNGV. The V and J ends lost 5 bases and 6 bases respectively, with 16 bases between them. The CDR3 DNA sequence: TGTGCCAGCAGCCTAAGCCGACAGAGTCAGACCCAGTACTTC. Translated, it gives CASSLSRQSQTQYF. Full variable domain (missing parts from reference TRBV11-2 and TRBJ2-5): EAGVAQSPRYKIIEKRQSVAFWCNPISGHATLYWYQQILGQGPKLLIQFQNNGVVDDSQLPKDRFSAERLKGVDSTLKIQPAKLEDSAVYLCASSLSRQSQTQYFGPGTRLLVL.

V and J are TRBV9 and TRBJ2-7; 11 positions agree with TRBD2. The CDR3 runs 15 residues. CDR1 SGDLS and CDR2 YYNGEE come from the germline V gene. With V trimmed by 1 base and J by 6 bases, 6 bases remained unmatched. DNA of the CDR3: TGTGCCAGCAGCGTAATGGGGCTAGCGGGAGGCGAGCAGTACTTC. Its translation is CASSVMGLAGGEQYF.

The CDR3 protein is CASSLPSKAYEQYF. DNA of the CDR3: TGTGCCAGCAGTCTCCCAAGCAAGGCCTACGAGCAGTACTTC. This sequence joins TRBV28 and TRBJ2-7, with unresolved D. The germline gives CDR1 MDHEN, CDR2 SYDVKM. The CDR3 runs to 14 residues. V lost 5 bases and J lost 2, with 13 bases in between.

The chain is built from TRBV15 and TRBJ1-2; TRBD1 agrees at 8 bases. V lost 1 base to trimming and J lost 7 bases; unmatched junction nucleotides: 5. CDR1 LNHNV and CDR2 YYDKDF come from the germline V gene (reference sequence). The length of the CDR3 is 14 residues. In DNA, the CDR3 is TGTGCCACCAGCAGAGTCTTCAGGGGGCCTGGCTACACCTTC. This translates into CATSRVFRGPGYTF.

The rearrangement uses TRBV5-1 and TRBJ2-1, with 7 bases that match TRBD2. From germline, CDR1 is SGHRS and CDR2 YFSETQ. V shed 0 bases, J shed 6 bases, and the junction held 6 bases outside the gene matches. The CDR3 sequence is 15 residues long. The CDR3 nucleotides read TGCGCCAGCAGCTTGGGGCGGGAGCCACCCAATGAGCAGTTCTTC. Translation: CASSLGREPPNEQFF.

The chain employs TRBV19 and TRBJ2-5; TRBD1 matches 10 bases. This CDR3 is built from 14 residues. Germline V CDR1 and CDR2: LNHDA, SQIVND (reference sequence). The V gene end was trimmed by 6 bases and the J gene end by 5 bases; junction bases not matched to a gene: 6. The CDR3 nucleotides are TGTGCCAGTAGCCGGGGACAGGGGCTGGAGACCCAGTACTTC. It specifies CASSRGQGLETQYF.

The V gene is TRBV6-5, the J gene TRBJ1-4; 7 bases are shared with TRBD1. The CDR3 totals 15 residues. V trimming: 0 bases; J trimming: 8 bases; junction bases outside the gene matches: 6. Germline V gene sequence: CDR1 MNHEY, CDR2 SVGAGI. This CDR3 is CASSYSAGGREKLFF. The CDR3 DNA is TGTGCCAGCAGTTACTCTGCAGGGGGAAGGGAAAAACTGTTTTTT.

As regards this clone: The likely explanation is a read error, given a far larger clone one base away. Other DNA sequences in the same sample also yield this CDR3. CDR3 loop: CSVGREHTGELFF. The DNA for the CDR3 is TGCAGCGTTGGGAGGGAACACACTGGGGAGCTGTTTTTT. This rearrangement joins TRBV29-1 to TRBJ2-2, with D possibly matching TRBD2 (6 bases). Germline V gene lookup returns CDR1 SQVTM and CDR2 ANQGSEA. The CDR3 runs to 13 residues.

A word on this clone: The junction and the germline gene differ at one end; a read error may be behind it. The CDR3 DNA is TGTGTCAGCTCACCACGTGACCCAGGGTATTACGAGCAGTACTTC. Protein: CVSSPRDPGYYEQYF. The chain carries TRBV18 and TRBJ2-7, with D perhaps TRBD1 (5 bases). The CDR3 has 15 amino acids. Germline CDR1 KGHSH, CDR2 LQKENI.

The chain links TRBV27 to TRBJ2-3, with 7 positions matching TRBD1. The CDR3 runs to 13 residues. Germline CDR1 MNHEY, CDR2 SMNVEV (reference sequence). V was pared by 8 bases and J by 9 bases, with 11 bases of the junction left unmatched. Here the CDR3 reads CASSTYRGGTQYF. As DNA, the CDR3 is TGTGCCAGCTCTACTTACAGGGGCGGAACGCAGTATTTT.

The chain joins TRBV6-1 to TRBJ2-7, with TRBD1 identical over 7 bases. The V gene's germline CDR1 is MNHNS and CDR2 SASEGT. The CDR3 sequence is 15 residues long. V trimming: 3 bases; J trimming: 0 bases; junction bases outside the gene matches: 5. The CDR3 protein is CASSDGQVSSYEQYF. Here the CDR3 DNA reads TGTGCCAGCAGTGACGGACAGGTCAGCTCCTACGAGCAGTACTTC.

The V gene is TRBV28, the J gene TRBJ1-5; 7 bases map to TRBD1. Unmatched junction bases numbered 3, after V lost 6 bases and J lost 1 base. Looked up from germline, CDR1 is MDHEN and CDR2 is SYDVKM. CDR3 length equals 14 residues. CDR3 sequence (DNA): TGTGCCAGCAGCCTGACAGGGAGCAATCAGCCCCAGCATTTT. It translates to CASSLTGSNQPQHF.

The genes are TRBV29-1 and TRBJ2-7; TRBD1 or TRBD2 may be the D gene (6 bases each). CDR1 and CDR2 (germline): SQVTM, ANQGSEA. V was pared by 4 bases and J by 5 bases, with 15 bases between. CDR3 length: 13 amino acids. Here the CDR3 DNA reads TGCAGCGTTGGGGTCGGTGGGGGGCACGAGCAGTACTTC. Protein: CSVGVGGGHEQYF.

V is TRBV19 and J is TRBJ2-3, with unresolved D. The CDR3 contains 14 residues. Trimming left V 9 bases short and J 4 bases short, with 17 bases between. Per germline, CDR1 LNHDA and CDR2 SQIVND (reference sequence). The CDR3 coding sequence is TGTGCCAGAGACCCTTGGAGCTGGGCAGATACGCAGTATTTT. Translated: CARDPWSWADTQYF.

The chain has TRBV5-1 and TRBJ2-7; possibly TRBD1 or TRBD2 for D (6 bases each). With 1 base removed from V and 4 bases from J, the gap between germline ends came to 12 bases. This CDR3 contains 14 residues. Germline V CDR1 and CDR2: SGHRS, YFSETQ. DNA of the CDR3: TGCGCCAGCAGCTTGTCCGGGGGCAGGTACGAGCAGTACTTC. As protein: CASSLSGGRYEQYF.

This clone was seen a few times. The V gene is TRBV5-1, the J gene TRBJ1-1; 9 nucleotides agree with TRBD1. Unmatched junction bases numbered 13, after V lost 7 bases and J lost 6 bases. The length of the CDR3 is 15 residues. Germline CDR1 is SGHRS and CDR2 is YFSETQ. CDR3 sequence: CASGTGRTGESEAFF. CDR3 DNA: TGCGCCAGCGGAACAGGAAGGACAGGGGAATCTGAAGCTTTCTTT.

The chain carries TRBV19 and TRBJ2-7, with TRBD1 matching 11 bases. The CDR3 runs 15 residues. V shed 10 bases, J shed 2 bases, and the junction held 10 bases outside the gene matches. Germline CDR1 LNHDA, CDR2 SQIVND (reference sequence). Written as DNA, the CDR3 is TGTGCCACCAGACAGAGGGGACAGGGGGCCTACGAGCAGTACTTC. Its protein is CATRQRGQGAYEQYF.

The V call is TRBV7-9, the J call TRBJ2-7; 7 nucleotides match TRBD1. The germline V gene encodes CDR1 SEHNR and CDR2 FQNEAQ (reference sequence). The CDR3 extends over 16 amino acids. V trimming: 3 bases; J trimming: 4 bases; junction bases outside the gene matches: 12. The CDR3 loop is CASSFGTEVLQYEQYF. The CDR3, as DNA: TGTGCCAGCAGCTTTGGGACAGAAGTCCTACAGTACGAGCAGTACTTC.

This clone was counted between two and nine times. Distinct nucleotide sequences in the sample also encode this CDR3. This chain links TRBV30 with TRBJ2-7; D remains ambiguous. This CDR3 spans 12 amino acids. The germline V gene has CDR1 GTSNPN and CDR2 SVGIG (reference sequence). Trimming left V 3 bases short and J 0 bases short, with 6 bases between. DNA of the CDR3: TGTGCCTGGAGCTCTAGCTCCTACGAGCAGTACTTC. Protein product: CAWSSSSYEQYF.

The chain recombines TRBV27 with TRBJ2-7, with D possibly matching TRBD2 (6 bases). This CDR3 region has 15 residues. CDR1 and CDR2 from the germline V gene are MNHEY and SMNVEV (reference sequence). Trimming removed 1 base at V and 0 bases at J, with 10 bases between. The CDR3 DNA reads as TGTGCCAGCAGTTTATATAGCGGCTCCTCCTACGAGCAGTACTTC. Protein: CASSLYSGSSYEQYF.